This record concerns one T cell receptor (beta chain) sequence. Its antigen remains undetermined. No much larger clone is present one base from it, and per-base qualities are unavailable. The data were obtained in a study of blood T cells in healthy people across ages (dated by TCRdb to 2015 to 2017). In the study overall: In model experiments, template switching captured roughly one uniquely barcoded TCR beta cDNA molecule for every two T cells. Using deep sequencing normalized with unique cDNA molecular identifiers, the study measured how TCR beta repertoire diversity changes with age. Four age groups were formed from the donors: young (average approximately 15 years), middle-aged (approximately 40), aged (62) and long-lived (less than 85). Donors of different ages were randomly distributed across sequencing lanes to avoid experimental bias. For two donors (one aged 18 to 29 and one aged 80 or older), the study analyzed two additional independent replicas of 1 million unique cDNA reads from the same blood draw.

Looking up the germline V gene (reference sequence) yields CDR1 DFQATT and CDR2 SNEGSKA. The CDR3 contains 14 residues, cysteine and phenylalanine counted. The kept DNA is CDR3 alone, 42 bases in frame from the first base. Relative to germline, V is missing 3 bases and J is missing 2 bases, with 6 bases of the junction outside any gene match. Systemically healthy Caucasian individuals from Russia, approximately 39 in total and aged roughly 6 to 100 years, were included as donors. Ten milliliters of peripheral blood were drawn from each donor into EDTA-treated Vacutainer tubes. PBMCs were isolated by Ficoll-Paque density-gradient centrifugation, with at least 6 million obtained per sample. Trizol reagent was used to extract total RNA from the PBMCs, yielding at least 5.5 micrograms per sample. For every donor, an aliquot of PBMCs went through flow cytometry to measure the percentages of naive CD45RAhigh/CD27high T cells.

General findings and caveats noted by the study authors: Estimates of total diversity based on one million sequenced T cells were considered lower bounds and underestimates. Conclusive comparison of naive and antigen-experienced compartments was prevented by the profiling of bulk unsorted PBMCs. Observed TCR beta diversity correlated strongly with the percentage of naive T cells measured by flow cytometry. Observed TCR beta diversity per million T cells fell roughly linearly with age, and a significant reduction was already apparent by age roughly 40. The long-lived group showed more naive CD4+ T cells, fewer expanded clones and increased TCR diversity than the aged group, suggesting age selection. Because donor CMV infection status was unknown, age-related changes in expanded clonotypes were potentially confounded.

The protocol used for the library was 5' RACE. Sequencing was performed on an Illumina HiSeq 2500. A second roughly 6 to 11 cycle PCR used a sample-barcoded 5' primer and a J-beta primer mix. A template-switch 5' adaptor carrying 12 random nucleotides introduced a unique molecular identifier onto each TCR beta cDNA molecule. Each sample yielded at least 2.5 million CDR3-containing paired-end reads. The Mint cDNA synthesis kit, primed by a TRBC-specific oligonucleotide, was used to synthesize first-strand cDNA from all RNA. Following uracil-DNA glycosylase treatment, a first 18-cycle PCR with universal primers M1SS and BC2_uni_R was performed on all cDNA. In the authors' own workflow: Each sample was normalized by randomly selecting 1 million high-quality reads, each carrying a distinct molecular identifier. Instead of being binned into consensus sequences, reads with shared molecular identifiers were discarded. MiTCR, with a Q25 quality threshold and the strictest error-elimination algorithm, was used for CDR3 identification, clonotype clustering and error correction. A nonparametric unseen species model with Euler transformation was used to estimate a lower bound on total TCR beta diversity. Using fastp trimming at Q25 and MiXCR clonotype assembly, TCRdb reanalyzed the public sequencing data and kept in-frame beta chains. For every CDR3 protein sequence, its rows merge into one entry that carries the most common genes and DNA. TCRdb, rather than the study authors, made the V and J calls. The sample contains around 1,100,000 distinct CDR3 sequences, less than 45% of them found a single time. The top ten clones comprise 10% to 15% of the sample.

Sequencing used blood. The sequence was collected from a young man in good health. This chain joins TRBV20-1 to TRBJ2-5, and 7 bases in between align with TRBD1. The nucleotide sequence is given as TGCAGTGCTAGTGAACAGGGGATACAAGAGACCCAGTACTTC. Its product reads: CSASEQGIQETQYF.